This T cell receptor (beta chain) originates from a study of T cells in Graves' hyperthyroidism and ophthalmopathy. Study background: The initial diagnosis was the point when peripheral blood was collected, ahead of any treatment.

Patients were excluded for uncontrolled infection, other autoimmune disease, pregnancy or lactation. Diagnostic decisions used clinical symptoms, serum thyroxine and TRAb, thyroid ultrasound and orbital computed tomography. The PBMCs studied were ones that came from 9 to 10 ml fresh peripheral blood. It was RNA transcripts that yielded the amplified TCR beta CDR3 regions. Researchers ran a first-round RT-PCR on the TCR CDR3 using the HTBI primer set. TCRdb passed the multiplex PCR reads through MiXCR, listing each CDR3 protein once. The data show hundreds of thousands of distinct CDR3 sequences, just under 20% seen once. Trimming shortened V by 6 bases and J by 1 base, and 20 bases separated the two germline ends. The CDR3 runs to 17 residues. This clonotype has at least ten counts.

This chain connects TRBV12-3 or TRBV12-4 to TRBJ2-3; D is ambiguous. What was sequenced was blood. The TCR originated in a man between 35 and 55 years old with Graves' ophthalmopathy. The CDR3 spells CASRHGPDARGTDTQYF. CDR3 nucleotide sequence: TGTGCCAGCAGACACGGACCGGACGCACGAGGCACAGATACGCAGTATTTT.